The T cell receptor beta chain described here comes from a study of molecular identifiers for immune sequencing clone quantification. This clonotype was counted at least ten times. From the PCR reads, TCRdb called clonotypes with MiXCR, one entry per CDR3 protein. Of hundreds of thousands of distinct CDR3 sequences in the sample, about 25% are singletons; the top ten hold roughly 0.83%. The germline V gene has CDR1 MDHEN and CDR2 SYDVKM. This CDR3 has 13 residues. Trimming took 5 bases from V and 2 from J, leaving 10 bases between them. The sample taken for sequencing was naive CD8+ T cells from blood, with Jurkat cell RNA spiked in. As for subset: FACS-sorted CD8+CD4-CCR7+CD45RA+ naive T cells. The TCR comes from a human donor in good health. Some libraries in this study had Jurkat cell RNA spiked in. The chain recombines TRBV28 with TRBJ2-7, with no clear D. The CDR3, as DNA: TGTGCCAGCAGTCCACCGGAAGCCTACGAGCAGTACTTC. This sequence encodes CASSPPEAYEQYF.